These 2 T cell receptor beta chains share one sample of origin, sequenced in a study of CD8+ T cells in alopecia areata. As the sequencing template, cDNA was produced by extracting RNA and reverse transcribing it. Only in-frame clones appear in the TCRdb table, and some are missing; sequencing was by immunoSEQ multiplex PCR. Among 55,000 to 65,000 clones, 44% were seen once, and the ten largest hold just over 50%. Sequencing input: NKG2D-low CD8+ T cells sorted from blood. These receptors were taken from a human donor with alopecia areata.

This chain connects TRBV27 to TRBJ2-1, with D perhaps TRBD2 (5 bases). V was cut by 2 bases and J by 6 bases, with 8 bases left in between. CDR1 is MNHEY and CDR2 is SMNVEV in the germline V gene (reference sequence). The CDR3 is 13 residues long. CDR3 in amino acids: CASSLGESNEQFF. The CDR3 DNA reads as TGTGCCAGCAGTTTAGGGGAGTCCAATGAGCAGTTCTTC.

The chain carries TRBV7-9 and TRBJ2-1; 13 bases align to TRBD2. V gave up 5 bases and J gave up 0 bases; unmatched junction bases: 1. Germline CDR1 SEHNR, CDR2 FQNEAQ (reference sequence). CDR3 size: 16 residues. CDR3 in amino acids: CASSRTSGSSYNEQFF. CDR3 sequence (DNA): TGTGCCAGCAGCCGGACTAGCGGGAGCTCCTACAATGAGCAGTTCTTC.